Listed below are T cell receptor beta chains from one sample, sequenced in a study of blood T cell repertoires in COVID-19. Libraries were prepared by immunoSEQ multiplex PCR; TCRdb keeps only in-frame clonotypes and omits some of them. The sample holds roughly 68,000 clones, 76% seen once. The sample taken for sequencing was peripheral blood. Source of these receptors: a man between 60 and 75 years old with COVID-19, enrolled during active disease. The CDR3 runs from the conserved cysteine through the conserved F or W. A D gene is named only where the DNA matches it firmly. Clone sizes are given selectively: once, few, many, or a class where the clone is expanded.

j_call v_call d_call clone_size cdr3_nt cdr3_aa
TRBJ2-5 TRBV18 - - TGTGCCAGTAAGCAGGGAGAGACCCAGTACTTC CASKQGETQYF
TRBJ2-7 TRBV7-9 TRBD2 - TGTGCCAGCAGCTTTGGGACTAGCGGGTCCGAGCAGTACTTC CASSFGTSGSEQYF
TRBJ2-4 TRBV19 - - TGTGCCAGTAGTATAACGGGCGGGGTTGACATTCAGTACTTC CASSITGGVDIQYF
TRBJ1-3 TRBV2 - - TGTGCCAGCACCCGGCGGTCTGGAAACACCATATATTTT CASTRRSGNTIYF
TRBJ2-5 TRBV25-1 - - TGTGCCAGCAGTGAATATGAGCGGTTACAAGAGACCCAGTACTTC CASSEYERLQETQYF
TRBJ1-2 TRBV13 - - TGTGCCAGCAGCTCTCCAGGGGTTTACGGCTACACCTTC CASSSPGVYGYTF
TRBJ1-2 TRBV7-9 - - TGTGCCAGCAGCTTAGAGCGCCACTCGGGGGGCTACACCTTC CASSLERHSGGYTF
TRBJ2-1 TRBV3-1/TRBV3-2 TRBD2 - TGTGCCAGCAGCACCTCTAGCGGGAAGGAGTTCTTC CASSTSSGKEFF
TRBJ2-3 TRBV6-6 TRBD2 - TGTGCCAGCAGGCGACTAGCGGGGGGCCCTGGCGGGGGATGGGATACGCAGTATTTT CASRRLAGGPGGGWDTQYF
TRBJ1-6 TRBV7-9 TRBD1 - TGTGCCAGCAGCGGGGACAGTGGATCACCCCTCCACTTT CASSGDSGSPLHF
TRBJ1-2 TRBV9 TRBD1 - TGTGCCAGCAGCACCCAGGGGGGTGCGTTTGGCTACACCTTC CASSTQGGAFGYTF
TRBJ2-2 TRBV5-1 - - TGCGCCAGCAGCTTGTACGGGACCGGGGAGCTGTTTTTT CASSLYGTGELFF
TRBJ2-6 TRBV3-1/TRBV3-2 - - TGTGCCAGCAGCCAGGGGGCCCAAGTCCTGACTTTC CASSQGAQVLTF
TRBJ2-5 TRBV5-4 - - TGTGCCAGCAGCCTCCCCGCAGAAGAGACCCAGTACTTC CASSLPAEETQYF
TRBJ1-2 TRBV30 - - TGTGCCTGCCCCCTCGGAGGGTACTATGGCTACACCTTC CACPLGGYYGYTF
TRBJ2-3 TRBV27 - - TGTGCCAGCAGTTTTTGGGGGAGGCCTAGCACAGATACGCAGTATTTT CASSFWGRPSTDTQYF
TRBJ2-5 TRBV9 TRBD1 - TGTGCCAGCAGCGCCTATGGGACAGGGAGGCAAGAGACCCAGTACTTC CASSAYGTGRQETQYF
TRBJ2-4 TRBV11-2 - - TGTGCCAGCAGCCCTAGACCCGGGGGAAACATTCAGTACTTC CASSPRPGGNIQYF
TRBJ2-5 TRBV6-5 TRBD2 - TGTGCCAGCAGTAGGGAGGGTGTAGAGACCCAGTACTTC CASSREGVETQYF
TRBJ2-5 TRBV20-1 TRBD2 once TGCAGTGCCAGTCCCCTAGCGGGGGCTCCTGGGGTGACCCAGTACTTC CSASPLAGAPGVTQYF
TRBJ1-4 TRBV6-2/TRBV6-3 TRBD1 few TGTGCCAGCAGCTCCGGGACAGGGTACGAAAAACTGTTTTTT CASSSGTGYEKLFF
TRBJ2-3 TRBV9 - - TGTGCCAGCAGCGTAGAGCTTATTACAGATACGCAGTATTTT CASSVELITDTQYF
TRBJ1-1 TRBV11-2 - - TGTGCCAGCAGCTTCGGTTCTCGGGGCACTGAAGCTTTCTTT CASSFGSRGTEAFF
TRBJ2-3 TRBV6-1 TRBD1 - TGTGCCAGCAGTGCCACCCCGGGACAGGGCACAGATACGCAGTATTTT CASSATPGQGTDTQYF
TRBJ2-3 TRBV7-3 TRBD2 - TGTGCCAGCAGCTTAATGGGAGGGGCTGATACGCAGTATTTT CASSLMGGADTQYF
TRBJ1-3 TRBV30 - - TGTGCCTGGGCTGCGAACGCGGGAAACACCATATATTTT CAWAANAGNTIYF
TRBJ2-5 TRBV27 - - TGTGCCAGCAGTTTATTGGGCCGGGAGACCCAGTACTTC CASSLLGRETQYF